These 8 T cell receptor beta chains share one sample of origin, sequenced in a study of CD8 T cells in Susac syndrome. Random hexamers primed reverse transcription of about 0.5 to 1 ug RNA. Each CDR3 protein gets one entry after TCRdb re-called the immunoSEQ multiplex PCR reads with MiXCR. The sample carries more than 150,000 distinct CDR3 sequences, just under 97% recorded once. The sequencing input was CD8+ T cells from PBMCs. These receptors were collected from a human donor with multiple sclerosis.

The V and J genes are TRBV7-9 and TRBJ1-4; the D is unclear. This CDR3 has 16 amino acids. Trimming stripped 5 bases from V and 8 bases from J, with 21 bases between. The germline V gene encodes CDR1 SEHNR and CDR2 FQNEAQ (reference sequence). Here the CDR3 DNA reads TGTGCCAGCAGCAGTAACCAGGAGGGTGAAATCGAAAAACTGTTTTTT. This gives the protein CASSSNQEGEIEKLFF. The full variable domain, rest sourced from reference TRBV7-9 and TRBJ1-4, is DTGVSQNPRHKITKRGQNVTFRCDPISEHNRLYWYRQTLGQGPEFLTYFQNEAQLEKSRLLSDRFSAERPKGSFSTLEIQRTEQGDSAMYLCASSSNQEGEIEKLFFGSGTQLSVL.

The genes are TRBV5-1 and TRBJ1-6; D not certain. Looked up from germline, CDR1 is SGHRS and CDR2 is YFSETQ. V was pared by 0 bases and J by 0 bases, with 13 bases between. The CDR3 spans 18 residues. The CDR3 reads CASSLEGSLSSYNSPLHF. For the CDR3, the DNA is TGCGCCAGCAGCTTGGAAGGCAGCCTAAGCTCCTATAATTCACCCCTCCACTTT.

This clonotype was counted once. V gene TRBV29-1 combines with J gene TRBJ2-5, with D tentatively TRBD2 (5 bases). Deletions cut 4 bases from V and 5 bases from J, with 14 bases between. This CDR3 is 13 amino acids long. CDR1 is SQVTM, CDR2 ANQGSEA, per germline. As DNA, the CDR3 is TGCAGCGTTGTTGCGGGCCAAAGGGAGACCCAGTACTTC. Protein product: CSVVAGQRETQYF. The variable domain in full, with the rest retrieved from reference TRBV29-1 and TRBJ2-5, is SAVISQKPSRDICQRGTSLTIQCQVDSQVTMMFWYRQQPGQSLTLIATANQGSEATYESGFVIDKFPISRPNLTFSTLTVSNMSPEDSSIYLCSVVAGQRETQYFGPGTRLLVL.

This chain uses TRBV20-1 with TRBJ1-1; tentative D call: TRBD1 (5 bases). V shed 6 bases and J shed 4 bases, with 21 bases lying between them. Germline V gives CDR1 DFQATT, CDR2 SNEGSKA (reference sequence). CDR3 size: 15 residues. CDR3 in amino acids: CSAFPWGDGITEAFF. The CDR3 nucleotides read TGCAGTGCGTTTCCCTGGGGGGATGGGATCACTGAAGCTTTCTTT.

This clonotype came up once. The chain employs TRBV30 and TRBJ1-2; D is perhaps TRBD1 (5 bases). The CDR3 loop spans 16 amino acids. With 2 bases removed from V and 3 bases from J, the gap between germline ends came to 19 bases. Germline CDR1 and CDR2: GTSNPN and SVGIG (reference sequence). The CDR3 loop is CAWSREIQDTYYGYTF. The CDR3 DNA follows: TGTGCCTGGAGTAGGGAAATCCAGGACACTTACTATGGCTACACCTTC.

The chain joins TRBV20-1 to TRBJ1-2, with D uncertain. This CDR3 contains 13 residues. Germline assignment: CDR1 DFQATT and CDR2 SNEGSKA (reference sequence). Trimming cost V 0 bases and J 7 bases, with 12 bases left between them. The DNA of the CDR3 is TGCAGTGCTAGAGATCTGATCACGGGTGGCTACACCTTC. This translates into CSARDLITGGYTF.

The chain recombines TRBV20-1 with TRBJ2-7; perhaps TRBD1 as D (6 bases). The CDR3 sequence is 12 residues long. Germline V CDR1 and CDR2: DFQATT, SNEGSKA (reference sequence). V was trimmed by 3 bases and J by 0 bases, leaving 6 bases between them. The CDR3 nucleotides are TGCAGTGCTAGGGACAGCTCCTACGAGCAGTACTTC. Translated, it gives CSARDSSYEQYF.

V is TRBV7-9 and J is TRBJ1-1; 10 bases fit TRBD1. V trimming: 5 bases; J trimming: 3 bases; junction bases outside the gene matches: 6. The CDR3 extends over 15 amino acids. Germline values: CDR1 SEHNR, CDR2 FQNEAQ (reference sequence). CDR3 residues: CASSIGQGVDTEAFF. DNA for the CDR3: TGTGCCAGCAGCATTGGACAGGGGGTGGACACTGAAGCTTTCTTT.